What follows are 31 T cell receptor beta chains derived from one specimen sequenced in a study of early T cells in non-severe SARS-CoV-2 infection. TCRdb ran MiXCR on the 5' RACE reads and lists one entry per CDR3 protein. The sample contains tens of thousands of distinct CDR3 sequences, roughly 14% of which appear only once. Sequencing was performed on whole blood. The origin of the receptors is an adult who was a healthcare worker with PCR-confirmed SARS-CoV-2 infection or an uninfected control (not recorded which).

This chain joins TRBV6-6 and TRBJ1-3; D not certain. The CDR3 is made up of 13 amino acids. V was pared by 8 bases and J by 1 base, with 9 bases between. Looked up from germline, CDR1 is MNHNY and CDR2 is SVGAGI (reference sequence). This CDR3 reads CASRDYSGNTIYF. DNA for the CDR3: TGTGCCAGCCGAGATTATTCTGGAAACACCATATATTTT.

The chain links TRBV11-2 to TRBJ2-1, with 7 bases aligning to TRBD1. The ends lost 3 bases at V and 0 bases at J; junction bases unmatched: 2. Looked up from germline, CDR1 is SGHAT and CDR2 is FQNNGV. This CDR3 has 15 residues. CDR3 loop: CASSFGTDSYNEQFF. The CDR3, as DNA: TGTGCCAGCAGCTTCGGGACAGACTCCTACAATGAGCAGTTCTTC.

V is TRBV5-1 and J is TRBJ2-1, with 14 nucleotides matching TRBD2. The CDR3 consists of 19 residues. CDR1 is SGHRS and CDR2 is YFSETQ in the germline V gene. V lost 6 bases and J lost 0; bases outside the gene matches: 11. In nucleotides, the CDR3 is TGCGCCAGCACCCCGGGACTAGCGGGGGAAGCACGCTCCTACAATGAGCAGTTCTTC. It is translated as CASTPGLAGEARSYNEQFF.

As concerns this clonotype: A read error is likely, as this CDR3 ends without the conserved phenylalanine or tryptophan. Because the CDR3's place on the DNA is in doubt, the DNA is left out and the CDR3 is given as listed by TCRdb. This chain's CDR3 is CASSKTTHRVD. This chain connects TRBV21-1 to TRBJ2-7; the table gives TRBD1 as D, unverified against the DNA. TRBV21-1 is shown as a pseudogene. The CDR3 sequence runs 11 residues, both termini included.

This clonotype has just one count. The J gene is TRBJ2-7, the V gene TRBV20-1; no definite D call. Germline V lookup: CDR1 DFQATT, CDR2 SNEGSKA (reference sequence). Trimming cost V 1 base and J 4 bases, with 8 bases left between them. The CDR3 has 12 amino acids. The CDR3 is CSARGNGYEQYV. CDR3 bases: TGCAGTGCTAGAGGTAACGGATACGAGCAGTACGTC.

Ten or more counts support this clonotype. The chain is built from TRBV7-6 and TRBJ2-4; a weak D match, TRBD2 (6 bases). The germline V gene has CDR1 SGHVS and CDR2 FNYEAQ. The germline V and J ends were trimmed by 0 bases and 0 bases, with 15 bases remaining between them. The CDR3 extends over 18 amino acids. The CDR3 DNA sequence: TGTGCCAGCAGCTTAGCGTCACGGGGGATTGGAGCCAAAAACATTCAGTACTTC. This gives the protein CASSLASRGIGAKNIQYF.

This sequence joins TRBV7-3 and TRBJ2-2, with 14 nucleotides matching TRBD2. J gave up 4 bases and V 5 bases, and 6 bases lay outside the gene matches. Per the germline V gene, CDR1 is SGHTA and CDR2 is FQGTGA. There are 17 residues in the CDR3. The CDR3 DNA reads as TGTGCCAGCAGCCGGACTAGCGGGGGGTTATTCACCGGGGAGCTGTTTTTT. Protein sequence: CASSRTSGGLFTGELFF.

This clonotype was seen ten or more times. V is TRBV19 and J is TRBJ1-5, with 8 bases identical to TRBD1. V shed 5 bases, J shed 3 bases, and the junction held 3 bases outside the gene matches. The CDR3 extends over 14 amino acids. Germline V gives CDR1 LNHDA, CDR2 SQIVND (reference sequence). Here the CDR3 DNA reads TGTGCCAGTAGTCTGACAGGGGACAATCAGCCCCAGCATTTT. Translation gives CASSLTGDNQPQHF.

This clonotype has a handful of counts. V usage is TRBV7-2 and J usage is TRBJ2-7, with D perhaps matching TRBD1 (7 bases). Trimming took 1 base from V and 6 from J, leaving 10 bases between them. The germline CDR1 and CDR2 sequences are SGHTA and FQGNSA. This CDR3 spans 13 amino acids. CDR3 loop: CASSLVQGGEQYV. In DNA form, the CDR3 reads TGTGCCAGCAGCTTAGTTCAGGGGGGCGAGCAGTACGTC.

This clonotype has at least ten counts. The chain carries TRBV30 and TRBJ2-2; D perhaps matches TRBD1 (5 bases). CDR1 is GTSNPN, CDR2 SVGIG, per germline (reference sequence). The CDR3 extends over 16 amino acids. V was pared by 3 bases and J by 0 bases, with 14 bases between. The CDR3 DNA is TGTGCCTGGAGCCCATACAGGCTTTCGAACACCGGGGAGCTGTTTTTT. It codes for CAWSPYRLSNTGELFF.

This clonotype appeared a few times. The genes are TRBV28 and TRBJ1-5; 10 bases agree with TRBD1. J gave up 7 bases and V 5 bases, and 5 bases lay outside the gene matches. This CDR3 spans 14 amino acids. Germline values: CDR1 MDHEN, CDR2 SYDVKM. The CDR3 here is CASSDRGPRQPQHF. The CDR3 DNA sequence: TGTGCCAGCAGTGACAGGGGGCCAAGGCAGCCCCAGCATTTT.

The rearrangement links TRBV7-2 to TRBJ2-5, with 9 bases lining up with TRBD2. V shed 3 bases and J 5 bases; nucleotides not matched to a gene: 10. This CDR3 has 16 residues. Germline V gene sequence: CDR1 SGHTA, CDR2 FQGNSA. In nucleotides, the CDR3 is TGTGCCAGCAGCTTTGGTGCGGGGGGGCCAGGGGAGACCCAGTACTTC. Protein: CASSFGAGGPGETQYF.

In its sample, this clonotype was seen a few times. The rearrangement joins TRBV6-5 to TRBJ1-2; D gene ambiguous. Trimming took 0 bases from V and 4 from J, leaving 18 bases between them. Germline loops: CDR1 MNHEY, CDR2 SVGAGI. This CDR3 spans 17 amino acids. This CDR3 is CASSYSTGISNPYGYTF. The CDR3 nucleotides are TGTGCCAGCAGTTACTCGACGGGGATATCGAACCCCTATGGCTACACCTTC.

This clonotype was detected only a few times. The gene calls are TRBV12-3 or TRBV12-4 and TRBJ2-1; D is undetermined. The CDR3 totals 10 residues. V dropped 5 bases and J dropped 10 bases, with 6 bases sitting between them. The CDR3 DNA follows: TGTGCCAGCAGTGTCCGCGAGCAGTTCTTC. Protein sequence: CASSVREQFF.

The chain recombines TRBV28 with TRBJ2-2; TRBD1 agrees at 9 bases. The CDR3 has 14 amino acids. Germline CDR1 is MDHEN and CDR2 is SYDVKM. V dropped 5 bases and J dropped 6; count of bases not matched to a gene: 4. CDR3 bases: TGTGCCAGCAGTACAGGGGGCAGGGCCGGGGAGCTGTTTTTT. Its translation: CASSTGGRAGELFF.

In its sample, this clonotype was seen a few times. DNA for the CDR3: TGTGCCAGCAGCCAAGATTCCGTCGGGGTGTACACCGGGGAGCTGTTTTTT. Encoded protein: CASSQDSVGVYTGELFF. The chain joins TRBV3-1 to TRBJ2-2, with TRBD2 as a possible D gene (5 bases). Germline lookup yields CDR1 LGHDT and CDR2 YNNKEL (reference sequence). Trimming removed 0 bases from V and 3 bases from J, with 14 bases in between. The CDR3 covers 17 residues.

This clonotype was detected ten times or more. This CDR3 is CASSPSRDRVSMAEAFF. As DNA, the CDR3 is TGTGCCAGCAGCCCGAGCCGGGACAGGGTATCGATGGCTGAAGCTTTCTTT. The chain carries TRBV6-1 and TRBJ1-1; 9 bases align to TRBD1. The CDR3 has 17 amino acids. The V and J ends lost 6 bases and 6 bases, in that order; junction bases with no gene match: 17. From germline, CDR1 is MNHNS and CDR2 SASEGT.

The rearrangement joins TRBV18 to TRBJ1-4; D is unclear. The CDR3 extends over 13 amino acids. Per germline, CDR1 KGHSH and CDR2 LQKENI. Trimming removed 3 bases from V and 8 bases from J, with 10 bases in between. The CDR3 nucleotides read TGTGCCAGCTCACCGGGATCTGACGAAAAACTGTTTTTT. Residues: CASSPGSDEKLFF.

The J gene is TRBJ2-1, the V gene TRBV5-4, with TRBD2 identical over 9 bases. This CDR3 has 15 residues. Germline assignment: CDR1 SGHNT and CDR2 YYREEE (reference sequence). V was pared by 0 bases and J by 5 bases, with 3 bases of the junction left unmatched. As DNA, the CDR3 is TGTGCCAGCAGCTTGGTAGCGGGGGCCAACAATGAGCAGTTCTTC. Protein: CASSLVAGANNEQFF. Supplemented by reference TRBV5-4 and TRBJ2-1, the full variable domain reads ETGVTQSPTHLIKTRGQQVTLRCSSQSGHNTVSWYQQALGQGPQFIFQYYREEENGRGNFPPRFSGLQFPNYSSELNVNALELDDSALYLCASSLVAGANNEQFFGPGTRLTVL.

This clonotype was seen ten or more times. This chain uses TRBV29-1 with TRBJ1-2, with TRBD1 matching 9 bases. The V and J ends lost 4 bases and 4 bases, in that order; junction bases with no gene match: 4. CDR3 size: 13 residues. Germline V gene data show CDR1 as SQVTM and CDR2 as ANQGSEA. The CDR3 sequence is CSVVQDRGYGYTF. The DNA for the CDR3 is TGCAGCGTTGTTCAGGACAGGGGCTATGGCTACACCTTC.

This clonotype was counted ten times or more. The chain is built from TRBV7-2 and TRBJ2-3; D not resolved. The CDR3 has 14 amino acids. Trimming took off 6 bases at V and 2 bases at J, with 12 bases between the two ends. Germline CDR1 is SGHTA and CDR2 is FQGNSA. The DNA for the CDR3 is TGTGCCAGCAGTACTTCTGCCGCCACAGATACGCAGTATTTT. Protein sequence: CASSTSAATDTQYF.

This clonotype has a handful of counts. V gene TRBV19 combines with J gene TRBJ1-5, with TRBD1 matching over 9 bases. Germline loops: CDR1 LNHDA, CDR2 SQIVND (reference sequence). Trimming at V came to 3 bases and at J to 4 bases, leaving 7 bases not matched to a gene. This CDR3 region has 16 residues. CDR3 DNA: TGTGCCAGTAGTATTGAGACCGGGACAGGGAATCAGCCCCAGCATTTT. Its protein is CASSIETGTGNQPQHF.

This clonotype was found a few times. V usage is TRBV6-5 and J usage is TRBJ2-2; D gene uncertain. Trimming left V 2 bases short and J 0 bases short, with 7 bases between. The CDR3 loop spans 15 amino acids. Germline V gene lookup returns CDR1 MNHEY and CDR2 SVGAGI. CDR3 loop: CASSYIRTNTGELFF. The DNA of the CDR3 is TGTGCCAGCAGTTACATCAGAACGAACACCGGGGAGCTGTTTTTT.

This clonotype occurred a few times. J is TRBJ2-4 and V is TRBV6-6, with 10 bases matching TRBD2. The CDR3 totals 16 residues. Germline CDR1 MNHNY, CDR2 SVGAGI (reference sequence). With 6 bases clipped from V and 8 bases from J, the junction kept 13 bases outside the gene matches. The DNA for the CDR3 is TGTGCCAGCAGCCCCCGGGCTAGCGGGGGTCGGGACATTCAGTACTTC. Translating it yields CASSPRASGGRDIQYF.

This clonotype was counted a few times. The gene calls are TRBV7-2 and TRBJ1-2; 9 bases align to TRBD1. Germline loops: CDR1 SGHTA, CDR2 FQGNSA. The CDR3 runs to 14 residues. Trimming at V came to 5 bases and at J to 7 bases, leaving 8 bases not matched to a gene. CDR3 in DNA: TGTGCCAGCAGCCGCGGTAACAGGGGGCTTGGCTACACCTTC. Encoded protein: CASSRGNRGLGYTF.

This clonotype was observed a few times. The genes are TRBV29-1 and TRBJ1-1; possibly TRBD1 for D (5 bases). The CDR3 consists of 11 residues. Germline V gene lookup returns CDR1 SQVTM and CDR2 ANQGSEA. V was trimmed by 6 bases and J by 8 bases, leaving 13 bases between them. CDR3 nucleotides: TGCAGCGTGCCCTGGGGCAGCGAAGCTTTCTTT. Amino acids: CSVPWGSEAFF.

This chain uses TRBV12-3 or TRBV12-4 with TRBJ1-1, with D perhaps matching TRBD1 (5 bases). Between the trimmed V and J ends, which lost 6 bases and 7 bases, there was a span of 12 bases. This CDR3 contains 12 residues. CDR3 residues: CASSHQDNEAFF. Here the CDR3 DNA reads TGTGCCAGCAGCCACCAGGACAATGAAGCTTTCTTT.

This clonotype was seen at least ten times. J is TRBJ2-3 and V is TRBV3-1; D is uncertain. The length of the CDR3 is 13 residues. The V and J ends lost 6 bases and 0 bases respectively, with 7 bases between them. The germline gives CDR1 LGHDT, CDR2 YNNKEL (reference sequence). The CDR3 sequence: CASRLQSTDTQYF. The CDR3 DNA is TGTGCCAGCAGACTACAAAGCACAGATACGCAGTATTTT.

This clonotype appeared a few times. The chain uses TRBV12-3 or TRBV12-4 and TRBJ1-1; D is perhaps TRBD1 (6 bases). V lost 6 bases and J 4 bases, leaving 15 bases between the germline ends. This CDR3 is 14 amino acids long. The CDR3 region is CASSLPGGATEAFF. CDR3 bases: TGTGCCAGCAGCTTACCGGGGGGGGCCACTGAAGCTTTCTTT.

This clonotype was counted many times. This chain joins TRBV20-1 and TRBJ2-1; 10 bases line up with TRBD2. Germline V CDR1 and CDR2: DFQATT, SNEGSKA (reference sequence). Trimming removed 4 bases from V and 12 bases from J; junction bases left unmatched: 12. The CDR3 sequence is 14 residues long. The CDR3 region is CSAMSGTSVSWQFF. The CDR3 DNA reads TGCAGTGCTATGAGCGGGACTAGCGTTTCGTGGCAGTTCTTC.

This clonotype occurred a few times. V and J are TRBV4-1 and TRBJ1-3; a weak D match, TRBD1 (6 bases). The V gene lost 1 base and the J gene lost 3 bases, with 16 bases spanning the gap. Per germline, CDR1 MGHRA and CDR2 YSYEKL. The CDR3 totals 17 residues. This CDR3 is CASSQGQQGRVGNTIYF. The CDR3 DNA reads TGCGCCAGCAGCCAAGGCCAGCAGGGGCGAGTTGGAAACACCATATATTTT.